The 21 T cell receptor beta chains below were found in one sample sequenced in a study of OX40 agonist ivuxolimab in advanced cancers. Sequenced by immunoSEQ multiplex PCR; TCRdb stores in-frame clones only, minus some. There are about 50,000 clones in the sample; 93% occur only once, and 15% to 20% lies in the top ten. Source: CD4+ or CD8+ T cells sorted from blood, taken in a trial of the OX40 agonist ivuxolimab. Receptors were obtained from an adult with an advanced solid tumor such as melanoma, head and neck, liver or kidney cancer.

This clone appeared once. This sequence joins TRBV2 and TRBJ1-3; tentative D call: TRBD1 (6 bases). Germline-derived CDR1 and CDR2 are SNHLY and FYNNEI. The ends were cut back, 6 bases at V and 4 bases at J, with 19 bases in the middle. The CDR3 consists of 16 residues. CDR3 region: CASRRQDSLSGNTIYF. In DNA form, the CDR3 reads TGTGCCAGCAGGAGACAGGACTCATTATCCGGAAACACCATATATTTT.

This clone was seen only once. This chain uses TRBV4-1 with TRBJ2-7; 7 nucleotides align to TRBD2. CDR1 is MGHRA and CDR2 is YSYEKL in the germline V gene. Losses at the gene ends were 2 bases for V and 3 bases for J; bases not matched to a gene: 4. The CDR3 is made up of 14 amino acids. CDR3 coding DNA: TGCGCCAGCAGCCAATCGACTAGCCGCTACGAGCAGTACTTC. Its translation is CASSQSTSRYEQYF.

The DNA of the CDR3 is TGTGCCAGCAGCTTGGGCTCCCTCGATGAGCAGTTCTTC. This sequence encodes CASSLGSLDEQFF. This rearrangement joins TRBV5-4 to TRBJ2-1; D uncertain. Germline V gives CDR1 SGHNT, CDR2 YYREEE (reference sequence). The CDR3 extends over 13 amino acids. The V end lost 0 bases, the J end lost 8 bases, and 9 bases lay between the germline ends. The full variable domain, completed using reference TRBV5-4 and TRBJ2-1, is ETGVTQSPTHLIKTRGQQVTLRCSSQSGHNTVSWYQQALGQGPQFIFQYYREEENGRGNFPPRFSGLQFPNYSSELNVNALELDDSALYLCASSLGSLDEQFFGPGTRLTVL.

The chain employs TRBV2 and TRBJ2-7, with TRBD2 matching 8 bases. Germline V gene data show CDR1 as SNHLY and CDR2 as FYNNEI. J lost 3 bases, V lost 6 bases, and 10 bases had no gene match. This CDR3 has 15 amino acids. CDR3 sequence reads: CASREAGGDRYEQYF. CDR3 in DNA: TGTGCCAGCAGGGAGGCCGGGGGGGACCGCTACGAGCAGTACTTC.

In DNA, the CDR3 is TGCGCCAGCAGCCGACTAGCGGGAGATAATGAGCAGTTCTTC. This codes for CASSRLAGDNEQFF. The J gene is TRBJ2-1, the V gene TRBV4-3; 12 positions agree with TRBD2. This CDR3 has 14 amino acids. Trimming removed 4 bases from V and 7 bases from J; junction bases left unmatched: 2. From germline, CDR1 is LGHNA and CDR2 YSLEER.

The chain couples TRBV29-1 to TRBJ2-7; no reliable D call. Germline lookup yields CDR1 SQVTM and CDR2 ANQGSEA. The ends were cut back, 3 bases at V and 2 bases at J, with 5 bases in the middle. The CDR3 contains 11 residues. CDR3 DNA sequence: TGCAGCGTTGAGACGGCCTACGAGCAGTACTTC. The encoded protein is CSVETAYEQYF.

CDR3 amino acids: CASSLGPREQETQYF. CDR3 bases: TGTGCCAGCAGCTTAGGGCCCCGGGAACAAGAGACCCAGTACTTC. The chain has TRBV11-2 and TRBJ2-5, with D possibly matching TRBD2 (5 bases). V shed 1 base and J shed 2 bases, with 11 bases lying between them. Germline V lookup: CDR1 SGHAT, CDR2 FQNNGV. This CDR3 comprises 15 residues.

V gene TRBV11-2 combines with J gene TRBJ1-2; maybe TRBD1 (6 bases). Germline V gene data show CDR1 as SGHAT and CDR2 as FQNNGV. This CDR3 has 13 residues. V lost 8 bases and J 2 bases, leaving 12 bases between the germline ends. In DNA form, the CDR3 reads TGTGCCAGCCAGGGGAGGTCCAACTATGGCTACACCTTC. The encoded protein is CASQGRSNYGYTF.

For the CDR3, the DNA is TGTGCCAGCAGCGTAGACAACGGCGGTAACTATGGCTACACCTTC. This gives the protein CASSVDNGGNYGYTF. This chain uses TRBV9 with TRBJ1-2; D is unresolved. Germline V CDR1 and CDR2: SGDLS, YYNGEE. CDR3 length: 15 residues. The V and J ends lost 0 bases and 1 base respectively, with 10 bases between them.

J is TRBJ1-5 and V is TRBV4-1; no reliable D call. V gave up 0 bases and J gave up 5 bases, with 11 bases separating them. This CDR3 comprises 15 residues. Looked up from germline, CDR1 is MGHRA and CDR2 is YSYEKL. The CDR3 nucleotides are TGCGCCAGCAGCCAAGAAAACAGCCTATATCAGCCCCAGCATTTT. It specifies CASSQENSLYQPQHF.

The genes are TRBV27 and TRBJ2-1; 10 nucleotides align to TRBD2. The junction had 7 bases not matched to a gene; V was cut back by 8 bases and J by 0 bases. The CDR3 covers 16 residues. The germline V gene encodes CDR1 MNHEY and CDR2 SMNVEV (reference sequence). The CDR3 DNA reads as TGTGCCAGCTCCGGGACTAGCGAACTCTCCTACAATGAGCAGTTCTTC. It translates to CASSGTSELSYNEQFF.

This sequence joins TRBV27 and TRBJ2-7, with D unresolved. The CDR3 runs 14 residues. The V gene lost 6 bases and the J gene lost 0 bases, with 12 bases spanning the gap. Germline CDR1 and CDR2: MNHEY and SMNVEV (reference sequence). CDR3 sequence (DNA): TGTGCCAGCAGCCAAGAAAGCGTCTCCTACGAGCAGTACTTC. Translation gives CASSQESVSYEQYF.

The genes are TRBV11-2 and TRBJ1-4; 7 bases fit TRBD1. The CDR3 extends over 14 amino acids. Germline CDR1 and CDR2: SGHAT and FQNNGV. V gave up 5 bases and J gave up 8 bases; unmatched junction bases: 8. The CDR3 spells CASSRTGVFEKLFF. For the CDR3, the DNA is TGTGCCAGCAGCCGTACAGGGGTATTCGAAAAACTGTTTTTT.

The table lists this clone with a count of one. CDR3 amino acids: CASSVALAGGPGEQFF. The CDR3 region has the DNA TGTGCCAGCAGCGTAGCACTAGCGGGAGGCCCAGGTGAGCAGTTCTTC. The rearrangement uses TRBV9 and TRBJ2-1, with TRBD2 matching 12 bases. J lost 9 bases, V lost 0 bases, and 7 bases had no gene match. Germline V gene lookup returns CDR1 SGDLS and CDR2 YYNGEE. CDR3 length: 16 residues.

This clone was detected only once. This chain links TRBV15 with TRBJ2-3; unclear D gene. CDR3 length: 15 residues. Germline CDR1 reads LNHNV; CDR2 reads YYDKDF (reference sequence). Trimming took 4 bases from V and 4 from J, leaving 15 bases between them. The CDR3 is CATSTPHESPDTQYF. The CDR3 DNA is TGTGCCACCAGCACTCCGCATGAGTCCCCAGATACGCAGTATTTT.

The rearrangement joins TRBV19 to TRBJ2-2, with 12 bases that match TRBD2. The CDR3 sequence is 16 residues long. V was clipped by 3 bases and J by 4 bases; unmatched bases: 3. Germline V gene sequence: CDR1 LNHDA, CDR2 SQIVND (reference sequence). This CDR3 is CASSIRLAGVTGELFF. CDR3 DNA: TGTGCCAGTAGTATTAGACTAGCGGGAGTCACCGGGGAGCTGTTTTTT.

This clone appeared once. The V gene is TRBV9, the J gene TRBJ2-1; 9 bases match TRBD2. This CDR3 has 16 residues. Germline V gene lookup returns CDR1 SGDLS and CDR2 YYNGEE. The V and J ends lost 3 bases and 0 bases, in that order; junction bases with no gene match: 4. CDR3 DNA sequence: TGTGCCAGCAGCGCTAGCGGGGCTAGCTCCTACAATGAGCAGTTCTTC. Protein sequence: CASSASGASSYNEQFF.

The chain uses TRBV7-3 and TRBJ2-1, with D possibly TRBD2 on 6 matching bases. Germline V gene sequence: CDR1 SGHTA, CDR2 FQGTGA. This CDR3 comprises 17 residues. Trimming removed 2 bases at V and 8 bases at J, with 22 bases between. CDR3 in DNA: TGTGCCAGCAGCTTAGTTTTCCTGGGGCTTAGCGGCGATGAGCAGTTCTTC. As protein: CASSLVFLGLSGDEQFF.

The chain combines TRBV6-5 with TRBJ2-3, with D maybe TRBD2 (7 bases). The V end lost 2 bases, the J end lost 5 bases, and 17 bases lay between the germline ends. The germline gives CDR1 MNHEY, CDR2 SVGAGI. This CDR3 is 16 amino acids long. The CDR3: CASSYTSVRGGDTQYF. CDR3 sequence (DNA): TGTGCCAGCAGTTACACTAGCGTCCGAGGGGGAGATACGCAGTATTTT.

The chain has TRBV27 and TRBJ2-4, with 7 bases lining up with TRBD1. J gave up 1 base and V 4 bases, and 4 bases lay outside the gene matches. CDR1 and CDR2 from the germline V gene are MNHEY and SMNVEV (reference sequence). This CDR3 comprises 15 residues. CDR3 DNA: TGTGCCAGCAGTTGGACAGGTGGGGCCAAAAACATTCAGTACTTC. This codes for CASSWTGGAKNIQYF.

The chain links TRBV5-1 to TRBJ2-7; TRBD1 matches 9 bases. The CDR3 is 13 residues long. Germline values: CDR1 SGHRS, CDR2 YFSETQ. Unmatched junction bases numbered 3, after V lost 4 bases and J lost 4 bases. In DNA form, the CDR3 reads TGCGCCAGCAGCCTGACAGGGGGTTACGAGCAGTACTTC. Its protein product is CASSLTGGYEQYF.